This T cell receptor (beta chain) was recovered during a study of cytomegalovirus exposure and HLA in healthy donors. Study-wide findings and caveats: Listed as cytomegalovirus-associated were approximately 160 TCR beta chains. A later analysis associated about 18,000 TCR beta sequences with HLA alleles at a 0.05 false discovery rate.

Note on this clone: The antigen is unknown.

The PCR had 60 Vbeta and 13 Jbeta primers. Clones were sequenced by immunoSEQ multiplex PCR, and TCRdb holds only the in-frame ones, with some missing. The sample totals 200,000 or so clones; its top ten clones hold around 0.7%. This clonotype was sampled from a boy between 10 and 17 years old in good health and CMV-seronegative. The source material was PBMCs.

The CDR3 DNA follows: TGCGCCAGCAGCTTGGAGGCGGAAAGCTCTGGAAACACCATATATTTT. As protein: CASSLEAESSGNTIYF. The genes are TRBV5-1 and TRBJ1-3, with D unclear. The CDR3 is made up of 16 amino acids. V lost 0 bases to trimming and J lost 0 bases, with 10 bases between them. The germline V gene encodes CDR1 SGHRS and CDR2 YFSETQ. Drawing the rest from reference TRBV5-1 and TRBJ1-3, the complete variable domain is KAGVTQTPRYLIKTRGQQVTLSCSPISGHRSVSWYQQTPGQGLQFLFEYFSETQRNKGNFPGRFSGRQFSNSRSEMNVSTLELGDSALYLCASSLEAESSGNTIYFGEGSWLTVV.